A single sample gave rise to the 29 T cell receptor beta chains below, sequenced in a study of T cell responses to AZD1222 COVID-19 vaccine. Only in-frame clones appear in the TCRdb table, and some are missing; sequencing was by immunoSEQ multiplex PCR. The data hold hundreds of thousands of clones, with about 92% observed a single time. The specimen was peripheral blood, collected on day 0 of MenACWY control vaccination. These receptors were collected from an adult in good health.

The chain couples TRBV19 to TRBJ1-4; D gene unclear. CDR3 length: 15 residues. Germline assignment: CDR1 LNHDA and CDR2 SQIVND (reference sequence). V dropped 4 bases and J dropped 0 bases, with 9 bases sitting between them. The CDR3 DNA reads TGTGCCAGTAGTAAACGGAGTGCAACTAATGAAAAACTGTTTTTT. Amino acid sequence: CASSKRSATNEKLFF.

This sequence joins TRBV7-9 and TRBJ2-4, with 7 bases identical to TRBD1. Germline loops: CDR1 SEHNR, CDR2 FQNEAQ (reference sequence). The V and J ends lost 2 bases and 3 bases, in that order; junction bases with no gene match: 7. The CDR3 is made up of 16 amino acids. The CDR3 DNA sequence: TGTGCCAGCAGCTTATTACAGGGGATCGGCAAAAACATTCAGTACTTC. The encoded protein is CASSLLQGIGKNIQYF.

The CDR3 protein is CASSPSRAGAYNEQFF. Here the CDR3 DNA reads TGTGCCAGCAGCCCCTCGCGAGCGGGGGCCTACAATGAGCAGTTCTTC. The V and J genes are TRBV7-3 and TRBJ2-1; TRBD2 aligns across 8 bases. Per germline, CDR1 SGHTA and CDR2 FQGTGA. V lost 5 bases, J lost 2 bases, and 8 bases stayed unmatched. This CDR3 contains 16 residues.

In nucleotides, the CDR3 is TGCGCCAGCATGGCGGGGGGCCTGACAGATACGCAGTATTTT. This encodes CASMAGGLTDTQYF. The genes are TRBV10-1 and TRBJ2-3, with TRBD2 matching 8 bases. J lost 3 bases, V lost 7 bases, and 6 bases had no gene match. The CDR3 length is 14 residues. Germline lookup yields CDR1 WNHNN and CDR2 SYGVQD (reference sequence).

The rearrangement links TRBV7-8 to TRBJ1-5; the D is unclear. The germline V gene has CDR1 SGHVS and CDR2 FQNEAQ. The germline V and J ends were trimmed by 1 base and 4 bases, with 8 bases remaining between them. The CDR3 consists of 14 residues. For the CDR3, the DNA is TGTGCCAGCAGCTTAGAATTGGGGAATCAGCCCCAGCATTTT. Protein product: CASSLELGNQPQHF.

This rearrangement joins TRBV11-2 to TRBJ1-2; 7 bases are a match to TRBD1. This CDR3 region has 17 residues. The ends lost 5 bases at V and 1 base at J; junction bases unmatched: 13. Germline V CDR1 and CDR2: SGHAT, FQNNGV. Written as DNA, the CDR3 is TGTGCCAGCAGCCCCAGTCCCGGACAGGCCAATAACTATGGCTACACCTTC. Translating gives CASSPSPGQANNYGYTF.

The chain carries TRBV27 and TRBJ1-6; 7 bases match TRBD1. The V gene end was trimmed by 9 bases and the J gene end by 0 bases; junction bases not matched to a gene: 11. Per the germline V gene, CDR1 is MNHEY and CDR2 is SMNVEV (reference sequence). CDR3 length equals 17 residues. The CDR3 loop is CASRRTGSSSYNSPLHF. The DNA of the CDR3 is TGTGCCAGTCGACGGACAGGATCTAGCTCCTATAATTCACCCCTCCACTTT.

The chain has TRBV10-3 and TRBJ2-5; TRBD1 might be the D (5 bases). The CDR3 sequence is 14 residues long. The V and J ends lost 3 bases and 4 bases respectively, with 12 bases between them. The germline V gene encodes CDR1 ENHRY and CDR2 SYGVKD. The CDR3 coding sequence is TGTGCCATCAGTGAAGGGGCAGGGTTAGAGACCCAGTACTTC. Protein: CAISEGAGLETQYF.

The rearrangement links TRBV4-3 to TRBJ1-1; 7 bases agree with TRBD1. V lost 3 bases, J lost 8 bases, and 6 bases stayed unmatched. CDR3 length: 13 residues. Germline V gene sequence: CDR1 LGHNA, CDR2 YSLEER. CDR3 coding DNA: TGCGCCAGCAGCCAGGGACAGAGTACCGAAGCTTTCTTT. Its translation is CASSQGQSTEAFF.

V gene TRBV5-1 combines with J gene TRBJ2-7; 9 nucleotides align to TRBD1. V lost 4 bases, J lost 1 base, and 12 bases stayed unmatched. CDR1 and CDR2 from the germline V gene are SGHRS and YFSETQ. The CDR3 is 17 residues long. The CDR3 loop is CASSPSARTGASYEQYF. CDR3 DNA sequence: TGCGCCAGCAGCCCCTCCGCTCGGACAGGGGCTTCCTACGAGCAGTACTTC. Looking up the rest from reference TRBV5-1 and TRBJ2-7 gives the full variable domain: KAGVTQTPRYLIKTRGQQVTLSCSPISGHRSVSWYQQTPGQGLQFLFEYFSETQRNKGNFPGRFSGRQFSNSRSEMNVSTLELGDSALYLCASSPSARTGASYEQYFGPGTRLTVT.

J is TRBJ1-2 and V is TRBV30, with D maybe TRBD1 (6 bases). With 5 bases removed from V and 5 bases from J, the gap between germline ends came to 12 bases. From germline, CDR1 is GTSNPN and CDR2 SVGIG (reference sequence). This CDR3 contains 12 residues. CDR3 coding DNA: TGTGCCTGGGAGGGGGAGACTTATGGCTACACCTTC. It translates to CAWEGETYGYTF.

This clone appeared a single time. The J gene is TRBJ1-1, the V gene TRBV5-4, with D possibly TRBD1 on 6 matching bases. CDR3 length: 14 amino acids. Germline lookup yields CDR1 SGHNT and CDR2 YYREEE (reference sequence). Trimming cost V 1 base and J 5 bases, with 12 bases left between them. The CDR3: CASSLTGAGTEAFF. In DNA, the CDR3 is TGTGCCAGCAGCTTGACGGGGGCAGGAACTGAAGCTTTCTTT.

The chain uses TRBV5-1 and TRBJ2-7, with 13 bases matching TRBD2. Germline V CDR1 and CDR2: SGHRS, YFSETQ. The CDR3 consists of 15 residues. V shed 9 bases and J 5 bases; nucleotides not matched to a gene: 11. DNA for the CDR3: TGCGCCACCAAGGAACTAGCGGGGGGGCCAAACGAGCAGTACTTC. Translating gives CATKELAGGPNEQYF.

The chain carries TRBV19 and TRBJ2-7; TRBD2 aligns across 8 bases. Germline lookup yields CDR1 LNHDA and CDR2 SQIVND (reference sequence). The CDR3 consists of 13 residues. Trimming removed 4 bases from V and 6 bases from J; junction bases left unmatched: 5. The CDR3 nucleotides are TGTGCCAGTAGTACCGGGGGGGCCTCCGAGCAGTACTTC. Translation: CASSTGGASEQYF.

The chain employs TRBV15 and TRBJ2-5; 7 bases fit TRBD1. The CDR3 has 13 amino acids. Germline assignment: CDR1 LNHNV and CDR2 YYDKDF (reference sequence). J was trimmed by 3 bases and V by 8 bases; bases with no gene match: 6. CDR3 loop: CATSAGTEETQYF. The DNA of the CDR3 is TGTGCCACCTCGGCCGGGACAGAAGAGACCCAGTACTTC.

In DNA, the CDR3 is TGTGCCAGCAGCATCCTACCGGGAGAGGGCTACACCTTC. Amino acid sequence: CASSILPGEGYTF. The chain uses TRBV12-3 or TRBV12-4 and TRBJ1-2; D remains ambiguous. The CDR3 covers 13 residues. The V end lost 6 bases, the J end lost 8 bases, and 16 bases lay between the germline ends.

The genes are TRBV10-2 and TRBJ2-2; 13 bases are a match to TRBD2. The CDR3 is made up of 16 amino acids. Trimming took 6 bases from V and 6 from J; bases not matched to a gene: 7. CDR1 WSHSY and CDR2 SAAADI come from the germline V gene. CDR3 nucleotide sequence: TGCGCCAGCAGGAGACTAGCGGGGGGTCTGGCCGGGGAGCTGTTTTTT. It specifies CASRRLAGGLAGELFF.

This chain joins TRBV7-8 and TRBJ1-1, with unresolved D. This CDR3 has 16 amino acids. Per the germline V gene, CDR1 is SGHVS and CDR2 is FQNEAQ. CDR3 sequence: CSSTRPMGTVGPEAFF. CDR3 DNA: TGTTCTAGTACCCGCCCCATGGGTACAGTCGGGCCTGAAGCTTTCTTT. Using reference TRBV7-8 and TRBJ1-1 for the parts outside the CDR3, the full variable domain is GAGVSQSPRYKVAKRGQDVALRCDPISGHVSLFWYQQALGQGPEFLTYFQNEAQLDKSGLPSDRFFAERPEGSVSTLKIQRTQQEDSAVYLCSSTRPMGTVGPEAFFGQGTRLTVV.

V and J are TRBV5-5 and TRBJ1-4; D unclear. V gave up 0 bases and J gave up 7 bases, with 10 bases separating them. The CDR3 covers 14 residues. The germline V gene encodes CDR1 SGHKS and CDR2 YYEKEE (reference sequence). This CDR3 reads CASSLGGPSEKLFF. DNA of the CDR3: TGTGCCAGCAGCTTGGGCGGTCCAAGTGAAAAACTGTTTTTT.

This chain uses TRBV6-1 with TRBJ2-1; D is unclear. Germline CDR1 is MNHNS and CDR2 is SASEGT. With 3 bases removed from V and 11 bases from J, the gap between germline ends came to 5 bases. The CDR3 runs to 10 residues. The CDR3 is CASSEEQQFF. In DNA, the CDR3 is TGTGCCAGCAGTGAGGAACAGCAGTTCTTC.

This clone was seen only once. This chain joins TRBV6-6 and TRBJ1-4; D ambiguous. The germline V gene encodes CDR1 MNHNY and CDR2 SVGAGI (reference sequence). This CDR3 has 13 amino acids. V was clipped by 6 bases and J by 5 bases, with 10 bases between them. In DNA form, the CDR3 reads TGTGCCAGCAGCAGTGCGGGGAATGAAAAACTGTTTTTT. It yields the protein CASSSAGNEKLFF.

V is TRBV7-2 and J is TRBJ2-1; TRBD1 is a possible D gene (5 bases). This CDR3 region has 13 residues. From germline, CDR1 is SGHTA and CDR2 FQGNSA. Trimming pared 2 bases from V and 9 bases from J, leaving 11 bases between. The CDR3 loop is CASSLPYRGEQFF. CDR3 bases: TGTGCCAGCAGCTTACCCTATAGGGGTGAGCAGTTCTTC.

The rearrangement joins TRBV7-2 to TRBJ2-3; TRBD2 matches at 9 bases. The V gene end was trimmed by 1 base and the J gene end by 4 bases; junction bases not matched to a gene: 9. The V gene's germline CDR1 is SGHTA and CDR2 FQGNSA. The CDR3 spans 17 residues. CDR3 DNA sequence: TGTGCCAGCAGCTTAGGCCCGTTAGCGGGGGCGGCAGATACGCAGTATTTT. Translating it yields CASSLGPLAGAADTQYF.

DNA for the CDR3: TGCGCCAGCAGCTTGAAACAGGGTAACACTGAAGCTTTCTTT. It specifies CASSLKQGNTEAFF. The chain carries TRBV5-1 and TRBJ1-1, with D possibly being TRBD1 (6 bases). Germline assignment: CDR1 SGHRS and CDR2 YFSETQ. Trimming took off 1 base at V and 2 bases at J, with 9 bases between the two ends. This CDR3 spans 14 amino acids.

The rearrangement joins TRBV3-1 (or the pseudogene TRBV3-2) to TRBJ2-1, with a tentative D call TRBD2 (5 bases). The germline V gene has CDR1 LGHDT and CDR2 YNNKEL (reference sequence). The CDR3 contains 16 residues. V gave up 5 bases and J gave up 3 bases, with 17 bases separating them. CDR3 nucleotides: TGTGCCAGCAGCACCCAAGGCAGCGGATTCTACAATGAGCAGTTCTTC. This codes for CASSTQGSGFYNEQFF.

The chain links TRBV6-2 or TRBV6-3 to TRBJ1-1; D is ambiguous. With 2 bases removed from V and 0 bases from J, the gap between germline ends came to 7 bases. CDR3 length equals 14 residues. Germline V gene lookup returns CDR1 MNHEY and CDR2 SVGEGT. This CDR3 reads CASSYMGVNTEAFF. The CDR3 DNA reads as TGTGCCAGCAGTTACATGGGCGTGAACACTGAAGCTTTCTTT.

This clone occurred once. CDR3 bases: TGCGCCAGCAGCCAAGGGCCCGCGGTTGGCGAAAAACTGTTTTTT. It yields the protein CASSQGPAVGEKLFF. This rearrangement joins TRBV4-1 to TRBJ1-4; D uncertain. The CDR3 has 15 residues. V gave up 1 base and J gave up 8 bases, with 14 bases separating them. Germline V CDR1 and CDR2: MGHRA, YSYEKL.

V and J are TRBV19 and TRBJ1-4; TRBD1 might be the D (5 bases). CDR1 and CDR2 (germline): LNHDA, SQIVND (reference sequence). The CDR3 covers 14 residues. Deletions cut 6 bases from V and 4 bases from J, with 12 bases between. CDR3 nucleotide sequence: TGTGCCAGTAGAGAAAGGGGCGTTAATGAAAAACTGTTTTTT. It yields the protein CASRERGVNEKLFF. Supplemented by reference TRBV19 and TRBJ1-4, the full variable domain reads DGGITQSPKYLFRKEGQNVTLSCEQNLNHDAMYWYRQDPGQGLRLIYYSQIVNDFQKGDIAEGYSVSREKKESFPLTVTSAQKNPTAFYLCASRERGVNEKLFFGSGTQLSVL.

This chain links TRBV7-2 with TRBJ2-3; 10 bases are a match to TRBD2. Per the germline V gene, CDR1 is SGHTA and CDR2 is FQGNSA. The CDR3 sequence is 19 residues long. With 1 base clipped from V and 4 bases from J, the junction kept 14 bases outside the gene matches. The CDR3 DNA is TGTGCCAGCAGCTTAGAACGGGCTAGCGGGGGCCCTTTCGCAGATACGCAGTATTTT. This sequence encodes CASSLERASGGPFADTQYF. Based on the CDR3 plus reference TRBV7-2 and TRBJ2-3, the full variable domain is GAGVSQSPSNKVTEKGKDVELRCDPISGHTALYWYRQSLGQGLEFLIYFQGNSAPDKSGLPSDRFSAERTGGSVSTLTIQRTQQEDSAVYLCASSLERASGGPFADTQYFGPGTRLTVL.